Each of the 26 T cell receptor beta chains below was sequenced from the same sample in a study of CD8+CD57+ T cells in acquired aplastic anemia. Genomic DNA acted as the template from which TCR beta VDJ combination and CDR3 sequence profiling were carried out. MiXCR, applied by TCRdb to the reads, yields one record per CDR3 protein. The sample contains under 150,000 distinct CDR3 sequences, less than 45% of which appear only once. The specimen was sorted CD4+, CD8+, or CD8+CD57+ T cells (not recorded which) from PBMCs. The receptors originated from a human donor in good health, serving as a control.

This clonotype was picked up a small number of times. The rearrangement uses TRBV6-2 or TRBV6-3 and TRBJ1-5; 9 bases align to TRBD1. Germline trimming cut 1 base from V and 0 bases from J; bases unmatched to any gene: 16. This CDR3 has 21 amino acids. Germline V gene lookup returns CDR1 MNHEY and CDR2 SVGEGT. The CDR3 bases are TGTGCCAGCAGTTACTGCGGAGAATCCGGGACAGGGACATATAGCAATCAGCCCCAGCATTTT. It is translated as CASSYCGESGTGTYSNQPQHF.

J is TRBJ1-2 and V is TRBV10-3, with 7 bases that match TRBD1. There are 12 residues in the CDR3. CDR1 is ENHRY and CDR2 is SYGVKD in the germline V gene. V was pared by 5 bases and J by 10 bases, with 7 bases of the junction left unmatched. This CDR3 is CAISSQGSHYTF. CDR3 DNA sequence: TGTGCCATCAGTTCACAGGGGTCTCACTACACCTTC.

This clonotype has ten or more counts. This chain connects TRBV20-1 to TRBJ2-5, with 7 bases identical to TRBD2. The CDR3 covers 15 residues. J was trimmed by 7 bases and V by 1 base; bases with no gene match: 12. Germline values: CDR1 DFQATT, CDR2 SNEGSKA (reference sequence). CDR3 DNA: TGCAGTGCTAGAGCTCTGCGGGAGCCAGGAGGGACCCAGTACTTC. This gives the protein CSARALREPGGTQYF.

The gene calls are TRBV19 and TRBJ1-2; maybe TRBD1 (5 bases). V dropped 7 bases and J dropped 5 bases, with 11 bases sitting between them. Germline CDR1 reads LNHDA; CDR2 reads SQIVND (reference sequence). CDR3 length: 12 residues. The CDR3 DNA reads as TGTGCCAGTACAGGTGGGGCGTATGGCTACACCTTC. Its protein is CASTGGAYGYTF. Using reference TRBV19 and TRBJ1-2 for the parts outside the CDR3, the full variable domain is DGGITQSPKYLFRKEGQNVTLSCEQNLNHDAMYWYRQDPGQGLRLIYYSQIVNDFQKGDIAEGYSVSREKKESFPLTVTSAQKNPTAFYLCASTGGAYGYTFGSGTRLTVV.

This clonotype was detected ten times or more. The genes are TRBV20-1 and TRBJ1-2; D ambiguous. Trimming took 1 base from V and 0 from J, leaving 12 bases between them. The CDR3 loop spans 15 amino acids. Germline CDR1 DFQATT, CDR2 SNEGSKA (reference sequence). CDR3 protein: CSARAAQKANYGYTF. The CDR3 region has the DNA TGCAGTGCTAGAGCCGCACAAAAAGCTAACTATGGCTACACCTTC.

This clonotype showed up just once. The CDR3 ends on some other residue instead of the conserved phenylalanine or tryptophan, so this is likely a read error. The rearrangement uses TRBV27 and TRBJ1-2, with D unresolved. This CDR3 comprises 15 residues. The V end lost 2 bases, the J end lost 1 base, and 11 bases lay between the germline ends. Germline-derived CDR1 and CDR2 are MNHEY and SMNVEV (reference sequence). CDR3 in amino acids: CASSLNYEINYGYTL. The CDR3 coding sequence is TGTGCCAGCAGTTTAAATTACGAAATTAACTATGGCTACACCCTC.

V is TRBV29-1 and J is TRBJ2-7, with 7 bases fitting TRBD1. V shed 6 bases, J shed 4 bases, and the junction held 12 bases outside the gene matches. From germline, CDR1 is SQVTM and CDR2 ANQGSEA. This CDR3 is built from 14 residues. The CDR3 loop reads CSVGLIQGQYEQYF. The CDR3 DNA reads as TGCAGCGTCGGCCTAATACAGGGGCAGTACGAGCAGTACTTC.

This clonotype was counted many times. This chain links TRBV2 with TRBJ2-1; 13 bases line up with TRBD2. This CDR3 is built from 16 residues. CDR1 is SNHLY, CDR2 FYNNEI, per germline. V gave up 2 bases and J gave up 9 bases; unmatched junction bases: 7. DNA of the CDR3: TGTGCCAGCAGTGAACTGCGACTAGCGGGAGGTGGTGAGCAGTTCTTC. This sequence encodes CASSELRLAGGGEQFF.

Ten or more counts support this clonotype. The gene calls are TRBV10-3 and TRBJ2-3; 10 bases match TRBD2. Germline V gene lookup returns CDR1 ENHRY and CDR2 SYGVKD. The CDR3 has 17 residues. Losses at the gene ends were 6 bases for V and 0 bases for J; bases not matched to a gene: 9. In nucleotides, the CDR3 is TGTGCCATCAGAGAAAATAGCGGGGGGATTAGCACAGATACGCAGTATTTT. It encodes CAIRENSGGISTDTQYF.

This clonotype was counted a few times. One end of the junction varies from germline; a read error may be responsible. J is TRBJ2-7 and V is TRBV10-3; D unresolved. This CDR3 has 15 residues. Germline values: CDR1 ENHRY, CDR2 SYGVKD. As DNA, the CDR3 is TGTGTCATCAGTTCCGCTAAGTTGAGTGGTTACGAGCAGTACTTC. This codes for CVISSAKLSGYEQYF.

The chain links TRBV29-1 to TRBJ1-3, with 9 bases lining up with TRBD1. From germline, CDR1 is SQVTM and CDR2 ANQGSEA. V lost 6 bases and J lost 4; bases outside the gene matches: 1. The CDR3 is 12 amino acids. The CDR3 sequence is CSVGTGGNTIYF. DNA for the CDR3: TGCAGCGTCGGGACAGGGGGAAACACCATATATTTT.

This clonotype was detected ten times or more. This rearrangement joins TRBV29-1 to TRBJ1-1; perhaps TRBD1 as D (5 bases). The CDR3 runs 13 residues. The germline V gene encodes CDR1 SQVTM and CDR2 ANQGSEA. Trimming removed 2 bases at V and 2 bases at J, with 9 bases between. The CDR3: CSVEKGINTEAFF. Written as DNA, the CDR3 is TGCAGCGTTGAAAAGGGGATTAACACTGAAGCTTTCTTT.

There are many counts of this clonotype. CDR3 in amino acids: CSARTGNTIYF. CDR3 bases: TGCAGTGCGAGGACTGGAAACACCATATATTTT. The chain links TRBV20-1 to TRBJ1-3, with D unclear. The V and J ends lost 6 bases and 2 bases respectively, with 5 bases between them. Germline assignment: CDR1 DFQATT and CDR2 SNEGSKA (reference sequence). CDR3 length: 11 residues.

This clonotype was counted ten times or more. This chain connects TRBV10-1 to TRBJ1-6; D is ambiguous. CDR1 and CDR2 from the germline V gene are WNHNN and SYGVQD (reference sequence). This CDR3 has 15 residues. V lost 3 bases and J lost 2, with 8 bases in between. CDR3 coding DNA: TGCGCCAGCAGTGACGGGAGGACCTATAATTCACCCCTCCACTTT. The encoded protein is CASSDGRTYNSPLHF.

The V and J genes are TRBV7-9 and TRBJ2-5; TRBD2 matches at 11 bases. This CDR3 region has 14 residues. In germline, CDR1 is SEHNR, CDR2 FQNEAQ (reference sequence). Trimming cost V 5 bases and J 4 bases; bases outside gene matches: 3. CDR3 coding DNA: TGTGCCAGCAGCCCTAGCGGGAGGATAGAGACCCAGTACTTC. This codes for CASSPSGRIETQYF.

The V gene is TRBV11-3, the J gene TRBJ2-7; D is perhaps TRBD1 (7 bases). From germline, CDR1 is SGHNT and CDR2 YENEEA. The CDR3 runs 15 residues. Trimming removed 1 base at V and 2 bases at J, with 12 bases between. DNA of the CDR3: TGTGCCAGCAGCTTAGGGGGGGACAGCCCCTACGAGCAGTACTTC. Its protein is CASSLGGDSPYEQYF.

To note about this clonotype: Its ends do not fully match the called genes, so a read error is possible. The chain employs TRBV10-3 and TRBJ2-1, with D maybe TRBD2 (6 bases). The CDR3 is 18 residues long. Germline V gene sequence: CDR1 ENHRY, CDR2 SYGVKD. The CDR3 is CAVTGKREAGGPGNGQFF. DNA of the CDR3: TGTGCCGTCACCGGAAAAAGGGAAGCGGGCGGGCCGGGGAATGGGCAGTTCTTC.

This chain links TRBV18 with TRBJ2-3, with D perhaps matching TRBD2 (5 bases). The CDR3 extends over 15 amino acids. Germline V gives CDR1 KGHSH, CDR2 LQKENI. The V end was cut by 2 bases, the J end by 1 base, with 10 bases between. CDR3 region: CASSPRLSGTDTQYF. CDR3 nucleotide sequence: TGTGCCAGCTCACCAAGACTAAGCGGCACAGATACGCAGTATTTT.

The rearrangement uses TRBV20-1 and TRBJ1-2, with 8 bases lining up with TRBD1. Trimming cost V 7 bases and J 3 bases; bases outside gene matches: 10. Germline V gene data show CDR1 as DFQATT and CDR2 as SNEGSKA (reference sequence). The CDR3 runs to 14 residues. Here the CDR3 reads CSVYGQGRHYGYTF. The DNA for the CDR3 is TGCAGTGTTTACGGACAGGGACGGCACTATGGCTACACCTTC.

By frequency in the sample, this clonotype is medium-sized. The chain's CDR3 is CATSSAGFSYGYTF. The CDR3 DNA follows: TGTGCCACCAGCAGTGCAGGGTTTAGCTATGGCTACACCTTC. The chain has TRBV15 and TRBJ1-2; tentatively, D is TRBD1 (5 bases). CDR1 is LNHNV and CDR2 is YYDKDF in the germline V gene (reference sequence). Trimming took off 3 bases at V and 4 bases at J, with 12 bases between the two ends. The CDR3 runs 14 residues. The complete variable domain, with remaining parts taken from reference TRBV15 and TRBJ1-2, reads DAMVIQNPRYQVTQFGKPVTLSCSQTLNHNVMYWYQQKSSQAPKLLFHYYDKDFNNEADTPDNFQSRRPNTSFCFLDIRSPGLGDTAMYLCATSSAGFSYGYTFGSGTRLTVV.

There are many counts of this clonotype. This chain joins TRBV20-1 and TRBJ2-3; a possible D gene is TRBD2 (5 bases). This CDR3 has 17 amino acids. Trimming took off 3 bases at V and 4 bases at J, with 23 bases between the two ends. The V gene's germline CDR1 is DFQATT and CDR2 SNEGSKA (reference sequence). DNA for the CDR3: TGCAGTGCTAGCCCTCCGACCGGCAGAGGGTTCGCAGATACGCAGTATTTT. Protein product: CSASPPTGRGFADTQYF.

This clonotype appeared a single time. The chain combines TRBV10-3 with TRBJ1-5; possibly TRBD1 for D (6 bases). V dropped 4 bases and J dropped 0 bases, with 13 bases sitting between them. This CDR3 spans 16 amino acids. Germline values: CDR1 ENHRY, CDR2 SYGVKD. The CDR3 coding sequence is TGTGCCATCAGTGCTGGACAGACCTATAGCAATCAGCCCCAGCATTTT. It specifies CAISAGQTYSNQPQHF.

This clonotype has ten or more counts. The CDR3: CASSPRTGVMYEQYF. CDR3 nucleotide sequence: TGTGCCAGCAGTCCACGGACAGGGGTCATGTACGAGCAGTACTTC. The genes are TRBV12-3 or TRBV12-4 and TRBJ2-7; 9 bases line up with TRBD1. The CDR3 covers 15 residues. V was clipped by 5 bases and J by 4 bases; unmatched bases: 9.

The chain has TRBV20-1 and TRBJ2-7; TRBD2 agrees at 7 bases. Gene TRBJ2-1 matches the end of the DNA better, so the J call may be wrong. The CDR3 consists of 14 residues. Germline V gene sequence: CDR1 DFQATT, CDR2 SNEGSKA (reference sequence). This CDR3 reads CRARDPGEGYEQFF. The CDR3 nucleotides read TGCCGCGCTAGAGATCCGGGGGAGGGCTATGAGCAGTTCTTC.

This clonotype was seen at least ten times. The V gene is TRBV5-4, the J gene TRBJ2-7; D remains ambiguous. Trimming removed 4 bases at V and 2 bases at J, with 10 bases between. This CDR3 has 13 amino acids. CDR1 is SGHNT, CDR2 YYREEE, per germline (reference sequence). CDR3 in amino acids: CASSRARTYEQYF. Written as DNA, the CDR3 is TGTGCCAGCAGCAGGGCCCGCACCTACGAGCAGTACTTC.

This clonotype was seen a few times. This may arise from a read error, as a much more abundant clone is one base away. The chain is built from TRBV12-3 or TRBV12-4 and TRBJ2-3; D gene unclear. CDR3 length equals 15 residues. Between the trimmed V and J ends, which lost 2 bases and 1 base, there was a span of 10 bases. The CDR3 DNA follows: TGTGCCAGCAGTTTAAAGACTTCCGGCACAGATACGCAGTATTTT. It codes for CASSLKTSGTDTQYF.